These T cell receptor beta chains were read from a single sample in a study of blood T cell repertoires in COVID-19. Profiling relied on immunoSEQ multiplex PCR, and the TCRdb table lists in-frame clones only, not all of them. The sample holds 100,000 or so clones; 85% are singletons and the top ten take about 1.8%. The sequenced sample consisted of peripheral blood. The source of these receptors is a woman in her seventies with active or convalescent COVID-19. Each CDR3 is given with its conserved first and last residue. A D gene is named only where the DNA matches it firmly. Size tells how often a clone was seen (once, few, many) or the class of an expanded clone, and some rows leave it out.

>once|TRBJ1-1|TRBV30|TRBD1
CAWSRGQGTEAFF
TGTGCCTGGAGCCGGGGACAGGGCACTGAAGCTTTCTTT
>.|TRBJ2-2|TRBV5-4|.
CASSPTGNTGELFF
TGTGCCAGCAGCCCCACTGGGAACACCGGGGAGCTGTTTTTT
>.|TRBJ2-7|TRBV9|.
CASSVGQQITYEQYF
TGTGCCAGCAGCGTAGGACAGCAAATTACCTACGAGCAGTACTTC
>.|TRBJ1-2|TRBV5-4|TRBD1
CASSPRQGEGYGYTF
TGTGCCAGCAGCCCGCGACAGGGTGAGGGCTATGGCTACACCTTC
>.|TRBJ2-5|TRBV4-1|TRBD2
CASSHGTSGGVKETQYF
TGCGCCAGCAGCCACGGGACTAGCGGGGGGGTAAAAGAGACCCAGTACTTC
>.|TRBJ2-1|TRBV11-2|TRBD2
CASSYRLAEYNEQFF
TGTGCCAGCAGCTACCGACTAGCGGAATACAATGAGCAGTTCTTC
>.|TRBJ2-5|TRBV3-1/TRBV3-2|.
CASSLSPGETQYF
TGTGCCAGCAGCCTCTCCCCGGGGGAGACCCAGTACTTC
>once|TRBJ2-7|TRBV2|.
CASREGLEQYF
TGTGCCAGCAGGGAGGGTCTGGAGCAGTACTTC
>few|TRBJ1-1|TRBV4-2|.
CASSQGGMIAFF
TGTGCCAGCAGCCAAGGGGGCATGATAGCTTTCTTT
>.|TRBJ2-2|TRBV7-2|TRBD1
CASSQRGTGGTGELFF
TGTGCCAGCAGCCAAAGGGGGACAGGGGGGACCGGGGAGCTGTTTTTT
>once|TRBJ1-1|TRBV7-9|.
CASSLAGAGEAFF
TGTGCCAGCAGCTTAGCGGGCGCCGGTGAAGCTTTCTTT
>.|TRBJ2-3|TRBV19|.
CASRPRGTDTQYF
TGTGCCAGTAGACCCCGGGGCACAGATACGCAGTATTTT
>.|TRBJ2-1|TRBV15|.
CATSRDSSRNEQFF
TGTGCCACCAGCAGAGATTCTAGCCGGAATGAGCAGTTCTTC
>.|TRBJ2-7|TRBV15|.
CATSRDGRGNHEQYF
TGTGCCACCAGCAGAGATGGAAGGGGAAATCACGAGCAGTACTTC
>.|TRBJ2-7|TRBV18|.
CASSPKTGGEYEQYF
TGTGCCAGCTCACCGAAAACAGGGGGGGAGTACGAGCAGTACTTC
>.|TRBJ1-2|TRBV6-6|TRBD1
CASSYGTGGNYGYTF
TGTGCCAGCAGTTACGGGACAGGGGGCAACTATGGCTACACCTTC
>.|TRBJ2-2|TRBV30|.
CAWTLSRGRELFF
TGTGCCTGGACCCTATCCAGGGGCCGGGAGCTGTTTTTT